This entry lists 16 T cell receptor beta chains sequenced from one sample in a study of cytomegalovirus exposure and HLA in healthy donors. PCR employed 60 Vbeta and 13 Jbeta primers. Using immunoSEQ multiplex PCR, the repertoire was profiled, and TCRdb retains in-frame clones only, with some absent. This table holds 90,000 to 100,000 clones, roughly 63% found once. Sequencing was carried out using PBMCs. These receptors came from a man in his forties or fifties in good health and CMV-seronegative.

In this sample, this clone turned up a few times. This chain links TRBV5-4 with TRBJ2-1; the match to TRBD1 covers 10 bases. V shed 2 bases, J shed 8 bases, and the junction held 4 bases outside the gene matches. Per germline, CDR1 SGHNT and CDR2 YYREEE (reference sequence). This CDR3 contains 14 residues. In DNA, the CDR3 is TGTGCCAGCAGCTTTGGACAGGGGGAGGATGAGCAGTTCTTC. Its protein product is CASSFGQGEDEQFF.

This rearrangement joins TRBV7-9 to TRBJ2-1; D gene uncertain. Deletions cut 1 base from V and 2 bases from J, with 3 bases between. The CDR3 extends over 13 amino acids. Germline V gene data show CDR1 as SEHNR and CDR2 as FQNEAQ (reference sequence). Here the CDR3 DNA reads TGTGCCAGCAGCTTAGACACCTACAATGAGCAGTTCTTC. Amino acids: CASSLDTYNEQFF.

This clone was seen a few times. The chain uses TRBV4-3 and TRBJ1-4; no clear D. This CDR3 is 18 amino acids long. Trimming left V 6 bases short and J 5 bases short, with 25 bases between. The germline V gene has CDR1 LGHNA and CDR2 YSLEER. The CDR3 here is CASSEAASLLVDNEKLFF. CDR3 in DNA: TGCGCCAGCAGTGAAGCTGCCAGTCTCCTAGTCGACAATGAAAAACTGTTTTTT.

Here the CDR3 reads CASSNLAYGGYTF. CDR3 coding DNA: TGTGCCAGCAGCAATCTCGCCTACGGTGGCTACACCTTC. The chain is built from TRBV21-1 and TRBJ1-2. TRBV21-1 represents a pseudogene. The CDR3 extends over 13 amino acids.

The V call is TRBV11-2, the J call TRBJ2-1; D is ambiguous. CDR1 and CDR2 from the germline V gene are SGHAT and FQNNGV. The CDR3 is 16 residues long. The germline V and J ends were trimmed by 4 bases and 5 bases, with 18 bases remaining between them. CDR3 in DNA: TGTGCCAGCAGCTCCGGTACCGGGTTCCGCGACAATGAGCAGTTCTTC. Translation gives CASSSGTGFRDNEQFF.

This clone was detected only a few times. DNA for the CDR3: TGCGCCAGCAGCCAAGGTTCTGATCAGCCCCAGCATTTT. As protein: CASSQGSDQPQHF. This rearrangement joins TRBV4-3 to TRBJ1-5; no firm D call. V lost 1 base, J lost 5 bases, and 6 bases lay in between. This CDR3 region has 13 residues. Looked up from germline, CDR1 is LGHNA and CDR2 is YSLEER.

The chain has TRBV19 and TRBJ2-5; weak D call: TRBD1 (5 bases). This CDR3 comprises 13 residues. Germline CDR1 and CDR2: LNHDA and SQIVND (reference sequence). V lost 3 bases and J 4 bases, leaving 9 bases between the germline ends. The CDR3 DNA reads TGTGCCAGTAGTATGGGGCAGGGAGAGACCCAGTACTTC. Its translation: CASSMGQGETQYF.

The V and J genes are TRBV4-2 and TRBJ1-3, with a tentative D call TRBD1 (5 bases). The germline V gene has CDR1 LGHNA and CDR2 YNFKEQ. Trimming took 0 bases from V and 5 from J, leaving 8 bases between them. CDR3 length: 14 residues. For the CDR3, the DNA is TGTGCCAGCAGCCAAGAAGACAGTCGAAACACCATATATTTT. Protein: CASSQEDSRNTIYF.

V is TRBV2 and J is TRBJ1-2, with 8 bases matching TRBD1. J lost 4 bases, V lost 4 bases, and 5 bases had no gene match. Germline values: CDR1 SNHLY, CDR2 FYNNEI. CDR3 length equals 14 residues. This CDR3 reads CASSGPDRGYGYTF. The DNA of the CDR3 is TGTGCCAGCAGTGGACCCGACAGGGGCTATGGCTACACCTTC.

This clone was seen once. The V and J genes are TRBV4-3 and TRBJ1-6; D remains ambiguous. There are 13 residues in the CDR3. Germline CDR1 LGHNA, CDR2 YSLEER. V shed 0 bases and J shed 9 bases, with 6 bases lying between them. CDR3 sequence reads: CASSQDSSSPLHF. CDR3 bases: TGCGCCAGCAGCCAAGATTCGAGTTCACCCCTCCACTTT.

The rearrangement links TRBV6-1 to TRBJ1-5; D perhaps matches TRBD1 (5 bases). Per germline, CDR1 MNHNS and CDR2 SASEGT. V lost 5 bases, J lost 3 bases, and 8 bases lay in between. There are 13 residues in the CDR3. The CDR3 region has the DNA TGTGCCAGCAGTTGGACACTCAATCAGCCCCAGCATTTT. This encodes CASSWTLNQPQHF.

This chain uses TRBV2 with TRBJ1-1; tentatively, D is TRBD1 (5 bases). Germline CDR1 is SNHLY and CDR2 is FYNNEI. The CDR3 loop spans 13 amino acids. Trimming took 8 bases from V and 3 from J, leaving 13 bases between them. The CDR3 loop reads CASRRRGDTEAFF. DNA of the CDR3: TGTGCCAGCCGCCGACGGGGGGACACTGAAGCTTTCTTT.

This clone was recorded once. The CDR3 DNA is TGTGCCAGCAGTGACACTAGCGTTTCGGTCGAGCAGTACGTC. Translation gives CASSDTSVSVEQYV. The chain employs TRBV2 and TRBJ2-7; 7 nucleotides match TRBD2. Germline assignment: CDR1 SNHLY and CDR2 FYNNEI. The CDR3 extends over 14 amino acids. Unmatched junction bases numbered 8, after V lost 3 bases and J lost 6 bases.

V usage is TRBV7-9 and J usage is TRBJ2-2; TRBD2 might be the D (6 bases). The CDR3 has 16 residues. CDR1 is SEHNR, CDR2 FQNEAQ, per germline (reference sequence). Trimming left V 4 bases short and J 2 bases short, with 14 bases between. CDR3 region: CASSSNPGGNTGELFF. The CDR3 coding sequence is TGTGCCAGCAGCTCCAACCCCGGGGGTAACACCGGGGAGCTGTTTTTT.

The chain carries TRBV5-5 and TRBJ1-2, with 9 bases that match TRBD1. The CDR3 spans 14 residues. Germline V gene data show CDR1 as SGHKS and CDR2 as YYEKEE (reference sequence). The junction had 8 bases not matched to a gene; V was cut back by 3 bases and J by 8 bases. CDR3 sequence: CASSSGTGLWGYTF. DNA of the CDR3: TGTGCCAGCAGCTCCGGGACAGGGTTATGGGGCTACACCTTC.

The chain has TRBV2 and TRBJ2-7; 10 bases agree with TRBD1. Germline V gene lookup returns CDR1 SNHLY and CDR2 FYNNEI. V gave up 7 bases and J gave up 0 bases; unmatched junction bases: 3. This CDR3 is built from 14 residues. Here the CDR3 reads CASNRDRGSYEQYF. CDR3 sequence (DNA): TGTGCCAGCAACAGGGACAGGGGCTCCTACGAGCAGTACTTC.